The 23 T cell receptor beta chains below all came from one sample that was sequenced in a study of beta chain features in type 1 diabetes. The sequenced template was cDNA made from the entire isolated RNA. Repertoires were generated with immunoSEQ multiplex PCR, while TCRdb's copy carries only in-frame clones and drops some. The sample has 200,000 to 250,000 clones; over 8.5% are singletons. Source material: naive CD4+ T cells from blood. These TCRs come from a woman aged 18-29 years in good health.

The gene calls are TRBV27 and TRBJ2-3, with TRBD2 identical over 11 bases. Germline values: CDR1 MNHEY, CDR2 SMNVEV (reference sequence). The CDR3 sequence is 18 residues long. Losses at the gene ends were 3 bases for V and 8 bases for J; bases not matched to a gene: 16. The CDR3 coding sequence is TGTGCCAGCAGTTTTCGGCGGCTAGCGGGAGGATCGGAAGGTACGCAGTATTTT. Its translation: CASSFRRLAGGSEGTQYF.

This chain links TRBV5-4 with TRBJ2-5; tentative D call: TRBD2 (6 bases). V lost 4 bases and J 5 bases, leaving 15 bases between the germline ends. Germline V lookup: CDR1 SGHNT, CDR2 YYREEE (reference sequence). The CDR3 is 14 residues long. The CDR3 here is CASSPSDGGETQYF. Here the CDR3 DNA reads TGTGCCAGCAGCCCGTCCGACGGAGGGGAGACCCAGTACTTC.

This clone was seen a few times. The rearrangement joins TRBV5-1 to TRBJ1-1; a possible D gene is TRBD1 (6 bases). Germline V gives CDR1 SGHRS, CDR2 YFSETQ. The V end was cut by 0 bases, the J end by 5 bases, with 17 bases between. The length of the CDR3 is 16 residues. The CDR3 DNA reads as TGCGCCAGCAGCTTGGTCCTCGGGGGGGCGCTTACTGAAGCTTTCTTT. The encoded protein is CASSLVLGGALTEAFF.

V gene TRBV7-9 combines with J gene TRBJ2-1, with 8 bases lining up with TRBD2. CDR1 is SEHNR and CDR2 is FQNEAQ in the germline V gene (reference sequence). V lost 5 bases to trimming and J lost 2 bases; unmatched junction nucleotides: 8. This CDR3 spans 16 amino acids. DNA for the CDR3: TGTGCCAGCAGCCCAGGTCGGGGGGGGGCCTACAATGAGCAGTTCTTC. Its translation: CASSPGRGGAYNEQFF.

The chain is built from TRBV6-4 and TRBJ1-2, with a weak D call TRBD1 (6 bases). Germline CDR1 and CDR2: MRHNA and SNTAGT. The CDR3 contains 13 residues. V lost 9 bases, J lost 4 bases, and 15 bases lay in between. The DNA of the CDR3 is TGTGCCAGAAGAACGGGGGGCCTCTATGGCTACACCTTC. Its translation is CARRTGGLYGYTF.

This clone was picked up a small number of times. The rearrangement joins TRBV27 to TRBJ2-7; 7 nucleotides match TRBD1. Germline lookup yields CDR1 MNHEY and CDR2 SMNVEV (reference sequence). The CDR3 runs to 15 residues. V trimming: 4 bases; J trimming: 1 base; junction bases outside the gene matches: 7. This CDR3 is CASSSPRDRSYEQYF. As DNA, the CDR3 is TGTGCCAGCAGTTCGCCCCGGGACAGATCCTACGAGCAGTACTTC.

There are a few counts of this clone. In DNA form, the CDR3 reads TGTGCCAGTAGTCTCGCTAGCGTTCCTACCGGGGAGCTGTTTTTT. Protein product: CASSLASVPTGELFF. The chain carries TRBV19 and TRBJ2-2; possibly TRBD2 for D (6 bases). This CDR3 is built from 15 residues. Germline-derived CDR1 and CDR2 are LNHDA and SQIVND (reference sequence). With 5 bases removed from V and 5 bases from J, the gap between germline ends came to 15 bases.

This rearrangement joins TRBV9 to TRBJ2-7, with D possibly being TRBD1 (6 bases). The germline V gene has CDR1 SGDLS and CDR2 YYNGEE. With 0 bases removed from V and 0 bases from J, the gap between germline ends came to 13 bases. CDR3 length: 16 residues. The CDR3 DNA sequence: TGTGCCAGCAGCGTAGCGGCAGGGGCCAGCTCCTACGAGCAGTACTTC. Translating gives CASSVAAGASSYEQYF.

The chain employs TRBV6-1 and TRBJ2-1, with 8 bases that match TRBD2. Trimming cost V 6 bases and J 3 bases; bases outside gene matches: 7. The length of the CDR3 is 15 residues. The germline gives CDR1 MNHNS, CDR2 SASEGT. Here the CDR3 DNA reads TGTGCCAGCAGACCTCGGGAGGGAATCTACAATGAGCAGTTCTTC. Translation: CASRPREGIYNEQFF.

The table lists this clone with a few counts. The V and J genes are TRBV20-1 and TRBJ1-1, with D unclear. The CDR3 is made up of 10 amino acids. The germline V gene encodes CDR1 DFQATT and CDR2 SNEGSKA (reference sequence). The ends were cut back, 6 bases at V and 2 bases at J, with 4 bases in the middle. DNA for the CDR3: TGCAGTGCCCCTAACACTGAAGCTTTCTTT. Translation gives CSAPNTEAFF.

This clone was detected ten times or more. The V call is TRBV23-1, the J call TRBJ1-4, with D possibly being TRBD1 (5 bases). TRBV23-1 is filed as an ORF, its function uncertain. V lost 6 bases, J lost 4 bases, and 15 bases lay in between. The CDR3 consists of 15 residues. The CDR3 nucleotides are TGCGCCAGCAGGAACTCAGGGCGTATTAATGAAAAACTGTTTTTT. Translated: CASRNSGRINEKLFF.

CDR3 in DNA: TGTGCCAGCAGCCAAGACAGGGGGATAAACTATGGCTACACCTTC. Encoded protein: CASSQDRGINYGYTF. The rearrangement joins TRBV7-2 to TRBJ1-2; TRBD1 agrees at 9 bases. The CDR3 runs 15 residues. V dropped 5 bases and J dropped 2; count of bases not matched to a gene: 6. Germline lookup yields CDR1 SGHTA and CDR2 FQGNSA. Together with reference TRBV7-2 and TRBJ1-2, the CDR3 gives the full variable domain: GAGVSQSPSNKVTEKGKDVELRCDPISGHTALYWYRQSLGQGLEFLIYFQGNSAPDKSGLPSDRFSAERTGGSVSTLTIQRTQQEDSAVYLCASSQDRGINYGYTFGSGTRLTVV.

This rearrangement joins TRBV6-6 to TRBJ1-2, with TRBD1 matching 8 bases. The trim removed 7 bases at V and 4 bases at J, leaving 14 bases unmatched. The length of the CDR3 is 16 residues. Germline assignment: CDR1 MNHNY and CDR2 SVGAGI (reference sequence). The CDR3 protein is CASMAIKDREVYGYTF. DNA of the CDR3: TGTGCCAGCATGGCTATCAAGGACAGGGAAGTCTATGGCTACACCTTC.

The sample holds a few counts of this clone. V and J are TRBV5-1 and TRBJ1-1; perhaps TRBD1 as D (6 bases). Germline CDR1 is SGHRS and CDR2 is YFSETQ. The CDR3 length is 15 residues. The ends were cut back, 3 bases at V and 4 bases at J, with 16 bases in the middle. CDR3 protein: CASSSTTGIGTEAFF. In DNA, the CDR3 is TGCGCCAGCAGCTCGACTACAGGGATTGGCACTGAAGCTTTCTTT.

The chain carries TRBV9 and TRBJ2-3, with TRBD2 matching 12 bases. In germline, CDR1 is SGDLS, CDR2 YYNGEE. The CDR3 spans 18 residues. V lost 4 bases, J lost 0 bases, and 9 bases stayed unmatched. The CDR3 protein is CASSLTGGTSGSTDTQYF. The CDR3 bases are TGTGCCAGCAGCCTGACGGGTGGGACTAGCGGGAGCACAGATACGCAGTATTTT.

This chain links TRBV6-1 with TRBJ2-7; 8 bases agree with TRBD1. Germline V gene sequence: CDR1 MNHNS, CDR2 SASEGT. This CDR3 is 12 amino acids long. This chain's CDR3 is CRSGQGGYEQYF. The CDR3 DNA follows: TGTAGATCTGGACAGGGTGGGTACGAGCAGTACTTC.

There are a few counts of this clone. The V call is TRBV10-2, the J call TRBJ2-7, with TRBD2 matching over 11 bases. CDR1 and CDR2 from the germline V gene are WSHSY and SAAADI. This CDR3 comprises 14 residues. The V segment lost 6 bases and the J segment 6 bases; nucleotides outside the gene matches: 7. CDR3 residues: CASSPLAGVREQYF. CDR3 coding DNA: TGCGCCAGCAGCCCACTAGCGGGAGTTCGCGAGCAGTACTTC.

This clone has more than one count but fewer than ten. CDR3 bases: TGTGCCAGCAGCTTCCTACTAGCGGGGGTTGGGGAGACCCAGTACTTC. Translated, it gives CASSFLLAGVGETQYF. The V call is TRBV7-2, the J call TRBJ2-5; 11 bases match TRBD2. CDR1 is SGHTA and CDR2 is FQGNSA in the germline V gene. The V and J ends lost 3 bases and 5 bases, in that order; junction bases with no gene match: 8. There are 16 residues in the CDR3.

This clone was seen a handful of times. The genes are TRBV19 and TRBJ1-1, with TRBD1 identical over 7 bases. V lost 4 bases to trimming and J lost 1 base; unmatched junction nucleotides: 9. The CDR3 runs 16 residues. Germline-derived CDR1 and CDR2 are LNHDA and SQIVND (reference sequence). The CDR3 DNA reads TGTGCCAGTAGTACCCAGGGGGAACGACCGAACACTGAAGCTTTCTTT. Translating gives CASSTQGERPNTEAFF. Drawing the rest from reference TRBV19 and TRBJ1-1, the complete variable domain is DGGITQSPKYLFRKEGQNVTLSCEQNLNHDAMYWYRQDPGQGLRLIYYSQIVNDFQKGDIAEGYSVSREKKESFPLTVTSAQKNPTAFYLCASSTQGERPNTEAFFGQGTRLTVV.

This clone came up a few times. The J gene is TRBJ2-7, the V gene TRBV6-5, with TRBD1 as a possible D gene (6 bases). The germline gives CDR1 MNHEY, CDR2 SVGAGI. Trimming stripped 4 bases from V and 4 bases from J, with 17 bases between. This CDR3 has 15 residues. As DNA, the CDR3 is TGTGCCAGCAGTTCTCCGGGGACAAGGTCGTACGAGCAGTACTTC. This gives the protein CASSSPGTRSYEQYF.

J is TRBJ1-6 and V is TRBV5-6; the D is unclear. The CDR3 has 15 residues. Trimming removed 4 bases at V and 10 bases at J, with 18 bases between. Germline V gives CDR1 SGHDT, CDR2 YYEEEE. CDR3 region: CASSPEGRLGSPLHF. CDR3 nucleotides: TGTGCCAGCAGCCCGGAGGGTCGGTTGGGCTCACCCCTCCACTTT.

There are a few counts of this clone. The chain combines TRBV11-2 with TRBJ2-2; TRBD1 matches 7 bases. Germline V gene data show CDR1 as SGHAT and CDR2 as FQNNGV. V lost 5 bases and J lost 3; bases outside the gene matches: 9. The CDR3 runs 16 residues. The CDR3 sequence: CASSQGVGGDTGELFF. Written as DNA, the CDR3 is TGTGCCAGCAGCCAGGGGGTAGGGGGCGACACCGGGGAGCTGTTTTTT.

In this sample, this clone turned up a few times. This chain joins TRBV28 and TRBJ1-3, with no clear D. The germline V and J ends were trimmed by 8 bases and 4 bases, with 12 bases remaining between them. Germline CDR1 MDHEN, CDR2 SYDVKM. The CDR3 spans 13 residues. Here the CDR3 reads CASGSEAGNTIYF. The CDR3 nucleotides read TGTGCCAGCGGTTCGGAGGCGGGAAACACCATATATTTT.